The clone carrying this T cell receptor (beta chain) was seen only a few times. Its antigen is undetermined. The length of the CDR3 is 14 residues. V lost 10 bases to trimming and J lost 9 bases, with 19 bases between them. Looked up from germline, CDR1 is MNHNS and CDR2 is SASEGT. These data originate in a study of OX40 agonist ivuxolimab in advanced cancers. Study results and caveats: Average numbers of expanded clones were greater in CD8+ T cells than in CD4+.

Sequenced by immunoSEQ multiplex PCR; TCRdb stores in-frame clones only, minus some. The table has approximately 27,000 clones, 79% seen once. V gene TRBV6-1 combines with J gene TRBJ1-6; no firm D call. This receptor was taken from an adult with an advanced solid tumor such as melanoma, head and neck, liver or kidney cancer. The material sequenced was CD4+ or CD8+ T cells sorted from blood, taken in a trial of the OX40 agonist ivuxolimab. The CDR3 spells CATRPPASLSPLHF. The DNA for the CDR3 is TGTGCCACCCGTCCCCCGGCATCCCTTTCACCCCTCCACTTT.